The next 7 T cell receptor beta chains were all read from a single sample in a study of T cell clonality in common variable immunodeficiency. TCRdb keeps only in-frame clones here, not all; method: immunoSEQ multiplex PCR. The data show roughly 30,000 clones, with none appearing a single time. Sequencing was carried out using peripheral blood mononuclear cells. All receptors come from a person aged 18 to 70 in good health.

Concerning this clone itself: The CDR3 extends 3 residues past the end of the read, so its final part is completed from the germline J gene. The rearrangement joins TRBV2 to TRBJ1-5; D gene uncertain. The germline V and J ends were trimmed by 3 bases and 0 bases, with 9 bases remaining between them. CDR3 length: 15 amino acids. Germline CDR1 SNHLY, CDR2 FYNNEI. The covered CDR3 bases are TGTGCCAGCAGTGATCGGTCCCTTAGCAATCAGCCC. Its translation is CASSDRSLSNQP. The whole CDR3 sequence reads CASSDRSLSNQPQHF.

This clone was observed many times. The CDR3 reads CASSHGTPNYEQYF. The DNA read from the CDR3 is TGTGCCAGCAGTCATGGGACTCCCAACTACGAG. The chain employs TRBV5-6 and TRBJ2-7, with a possible D match to TRBD2 (6 bases). The read ends 3 residues shy of where the CDR3 ends; the end is completed using the germline J gene. V lost 5 bases and J 3 bases, leaving 15 bases between the germline ends. This CDR3 has 14 residues. Germline CDR1 reads SGHDT; CDR2 reads YYEEEE.

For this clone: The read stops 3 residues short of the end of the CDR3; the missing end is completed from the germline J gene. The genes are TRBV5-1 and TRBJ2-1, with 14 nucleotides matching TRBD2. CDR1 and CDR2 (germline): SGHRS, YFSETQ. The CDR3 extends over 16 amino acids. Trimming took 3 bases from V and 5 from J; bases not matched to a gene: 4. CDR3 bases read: TGCGCCAGCAGCTGGGGGACTAGCGGGAGAGACAATGAG. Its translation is CASSWGTSGRDNE. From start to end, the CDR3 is CASSWGTSGRDNEQFF.

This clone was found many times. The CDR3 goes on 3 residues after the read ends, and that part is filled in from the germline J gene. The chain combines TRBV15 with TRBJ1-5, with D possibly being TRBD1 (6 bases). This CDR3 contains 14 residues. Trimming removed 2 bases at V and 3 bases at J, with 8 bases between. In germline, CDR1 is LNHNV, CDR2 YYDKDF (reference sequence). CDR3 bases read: TGTGCCACCAGCAGAACAGGGTACAATCAGCCC. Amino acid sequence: CATSRTGYNQP. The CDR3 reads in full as CATSRTGYNQPQHF.

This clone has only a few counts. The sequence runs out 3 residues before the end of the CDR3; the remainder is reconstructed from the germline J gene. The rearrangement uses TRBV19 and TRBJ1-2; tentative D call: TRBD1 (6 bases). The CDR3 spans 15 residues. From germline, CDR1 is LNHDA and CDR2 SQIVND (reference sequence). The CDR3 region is CASSILEAGEDTYTF. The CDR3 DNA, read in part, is TGTGCCAGTAGTATCTTGGAGGCAGGGGAGGATACC. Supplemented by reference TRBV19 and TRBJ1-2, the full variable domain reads DGGITQSPKYLFRKEGQNVTLSCEQNLNHDAMYWYRQDPGQGLRLIYYSQIVNDFQKGDIAEGYSVSREKKESFPLTVTSAQKNPTAFYLCASSILEAGEDTYTFGSGTRLTVV.

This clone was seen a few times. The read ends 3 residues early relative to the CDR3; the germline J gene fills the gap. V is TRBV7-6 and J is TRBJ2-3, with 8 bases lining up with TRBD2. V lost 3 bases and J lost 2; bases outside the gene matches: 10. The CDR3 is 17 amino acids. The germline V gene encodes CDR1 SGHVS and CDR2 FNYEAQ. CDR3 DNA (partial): TGTGCCAGCAGCTTTGTCGCGAGCGGGAGTAACACAGATACG. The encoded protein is CASSFVASGSNTDT. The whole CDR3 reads CASSFVASGSNTDTQYF.

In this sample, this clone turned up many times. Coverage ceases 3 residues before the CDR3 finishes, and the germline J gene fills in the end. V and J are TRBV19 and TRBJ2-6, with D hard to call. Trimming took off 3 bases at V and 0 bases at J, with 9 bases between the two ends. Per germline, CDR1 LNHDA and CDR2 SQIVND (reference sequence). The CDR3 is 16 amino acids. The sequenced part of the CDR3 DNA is TGTGCCAGTAGTATTGTTCCTACCTCTGGGGCCAACGTC. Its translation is CASSIVPTSGANV. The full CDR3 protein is CASSIVPTSGANVLTF.